Presented here are 26 T cell receptor beta chains from one specimen sequenced in a study of blood T cell repertoires in COVID-19. Profiling relied on immunoSEQ multiplex PCR, and the TCRdb table lists in-frame clones only, not all of them. Of around 320,000 clones in the sample, nearly 90% were seen once. The specimen was PBMCs or T cells enriched from blood (not recorded which). The receptors shown here come from a woman between 18 and 30 years old with acute COVID-19.

The V and J genes are TRBV28 and TRBJ1-5, with D possibly TRBD1 on 5 matching bases. The length of the CDR3 is 15 residues. In germline, CDR1 is MDHEN, CDR2 SYDVKM. V lost 8 bases and J lost 7, with 21 bases in between. Here the CDR3 DNA reads TGTGCCAGCGAAACGGGGGTGCGAGGAGGCCAGCCCCAGCATTTT. It encodes CASETGVRGGQPQHF.

V is TRBV6-4 and J is TRBJ1-6; 8 bases are shared with TRBD1. The germline V gene encodes CDR1 MRHNA and CDR2 SNTAGT. V lost 7 bases, J lost 8 bases, and 4 bases stayed unmatched. This CDR3 spans 13 amino acids. CDR3 DNA sequence: TGTGCCAGCAAGCGGGACAGGCATTCACCCCTCCACTTT. Amino acid sequence: CASKRDRHSPLHF.

This clone has only one observation. The chain carries TRBV28 and TRBJ1-4; D gene ambiguous. This CDR3 is built from 17 residues. Trimming pared 8 bases from V and 2 bases from J, leaving 21 bases between. Per the germline V gene, CDR1 is MDHEN and CDR2 is SYDVKM. This CDR3 is CASGILVTGRTNEKLFF. CDR3 nucleotide sequence: TGTGCCAGCGGGATACTAGTAACTGGGAGGACTAATGAAAAACTGTTTTTT.

The chain employs TRBV6-5 and TRBJ1-1, with D maybe TRBD1 (5 bases). The CDR3 length is 15 residues. Germline V lookup: CDR1 MNHEY, CDR2 SVGAGI. With 6 bases removed from V and 3 bases from J, the gap between germline ends came to 17 bases. DNA of the CDR3: TGTGCCAGCAGAGAGAGGCAGGGAGGATACACTGAAGCTTTCTTT. As protein: CASRERQGGYTEAFF.

The gene calls are TRBV5-1 and TRBJ2-7, with 9 bases that match TRBD2. The germline CDR1 and CDR2 sequences are SGHRS and YFSETQ. The CDR3 covers 16 residues. After removal of 4 bases from V and 1 base from J, the junction contained 9 bases not matched to a gene. In DNA form, the CDR3 reads TGCGCCAGCAGCGCTGGCTCTAGCGGGGTTTCCTACGAGCAGTACTTC. Its protein product is CASSAGSSGVSYEQYF.

This chain uses TRBV27 with TRBJ1-1; a weak D match, TRBD1 (5 bases). V was shortened by 7 bases and J by 4 bases, with 16 bases between the two germline ends. Germline CDR1 reads MNHEY; CDR2 reads SMNVEV (reference sequence). The length of the CDR3 is 14 residues. The CDR3 spells CASISWAGGTEAFF. As DNA, the CDR3 is TGTGCCAGCATCTCCTGGGCGGGGGGCACTGAAGCTTTCTTT.

The rearrangement joins TRBV28 to TRBJ2-3, with TRBD2 identical over 9 bases. CDR1 and CDR2 from the germline V gene are MDHEN and SYDVKM. This CDR3 is 16 amino acids long. V was pared by 6 bases and J by 6 bases, with 13 bases of the junction left unmatched. The CDR3 spells CASSPPSGTSPDTQYF. CDR3 coding DNA: TGTGCCAGCAGCCCTCCCTCCGGGACTAGCCCCGATACGCAGTATTTT. Full variable domain (missing parts from reference TRBV28 and TRBJ2-3): DVKVTQSSRYLVKRTGEKVFLECVQDMDHENMFWYRQDPGLGLRLIYFSYDVKMKEKGDIPEGYSVSREKKERFSLILESASTNQTSMYLCASSPPSGTSPDTQYFGPGTRLTVL.

This rearrangement joins TRBV27 to TRBJ1-2, with D possibly matching TRBD1 (5 bases). Trimming removed 6 bases at V and 5 bases at J, with 19 bases between. Germline CDR1 is MNHEY and CDR2 is SMNVEV (reference sequence). This CDR3 region has 15 residues. CDR3 residues: CASSQTSYGAYGYTF. The CDR3 DNA sequence: TGTGCCAGCAGCCAAACCTCGTATGGGGCTTATGGCTACACCTTC.

The chain carries TRBV7-9 and TRBJ2-1; a weak D match, TRBD1 (6 bases). Trimming pared 3 bases from V and 5 bases from J, leaving 20 bases between. Germline assignment: CDR1 SEHNR and CDR2 FQNEAQ (reference sequence). The CDR3 loop spans 17 amino acids. CDR3 amino acids: CASSFRRGRTVNNEQFF. CDR3 in DNA: TGTGCCAGCAGCTTCCGCCGGGGAAGGACAGTAAACAATGAGCAGTTCTTC.

The chain's CDR3 is CASSATRDFTDTQYF. As DNA, the CDR3 is TGTGCCAGCAGTGCTACGCGGGACTTCACAGATACGCAGTATTTT. The chain uses TRBV28 and TRBJ2-3, with D possibly being TRBD2 (6 bases). CDR1 MDHEN and CDR2 SYDVKM come from the germline V gene. The V end was cut by 5 bases, the J end by 2 bases, with 14 bases between. The CDR3 is 15 amino acids.

V and J are TRBV27 and TRBJ1-6; TRBD1 agrees at 8 bases. The CDR3 sequence is 16 residues long. The germline gives CDR1 MNHEY, CDR2 SMNVEV (reference sequence). V was clipped by 5 bases and J by 2 bases; unmatched bases: 5. CDR3 sequence reads: CASSGGQGPYNSPLHF. The CDR3 nucleotides are TGTGCCAGCAGTGGCGGACAGGGCCCCTATAATTCACCCCTCCACTTT.

This chain links TRBV6-1 with TRBJ2-5; 9 bases are a match to TRBD2. This CDR3 spans 15 amino acids. CDR1 is MNHNS, CDR2 SASEGT, per germline. The trim removed 3 bases at V and 2 bases at J, leaving 4 bases unmatched. CDR3 protein: CASSEIAGVQETQYF. The CDR3 region has the DNA TGTGCCAGCAGTGAGATAGCGGGAGTACAAGAGACCCAGTACTTC.

Regarding this clone: At one of its ends the junction is not consistent with the germline gene, which may arise from a read error. The chain recombines TRBV18 with TRBJ2-4, with 7 bases fitting TRBD1. Per germline, CDR1 KGHSH and CDR2 LQKENI. CDR3 length: 12 residues. The CDR3 sequence is CASSELPGQTHF. CDR3 DNA: TGTGCCAGCTCAGAGTTACCGGGACAGACGCACTTC. The variable domain in full, completed from reference TRBV18 and TRBJ2-4, reads NAGVMQNPRHLVRRRGQEARLRCSPMKGHSHVYWYRQLPEEGLKFMVYLQKENIIDESGMPKERFSAEFPKEGPSILRIQQVVRGDSAAYFCASSELPGQTHFGAGTRLSVL.

This chain joins TRBV27 and TRBJ2-7; TRBD1 aligns across 10 bases. After removal of 8 bases from V and 3 bases from J, the junction contained 7 bases not matched to a gene. This CDR3 comprises 14 residues. Per the germline V gene, CDR1 is MNHEY and CDR2 is SMNVEV (reference sequence). DNA for the CDR3: TGTGCCAGCTGGCCGGGACAGGGGCTCTACGAGCAGTACTTC. Its translation is CASWPGQGLYEQYF.

The CDR3 is CASSPPWGEKYNEQFF. In DNA, the CDR3 is TGTGCCAGCTCCCCTCCGTGGGGGGAAAAGTACAATGAGCAGTTCTTC. The chain recombines TRBV18 with TRBJ2-1; maybe TRBD2 (6 bases). V gave up 6 bases and J gave up 4 bases, with 19 bases separating them. This CDR3 contains 16 residues. Germline V gene sequence: CDR1 KGHSH, CDR2 LQKENI. The full variable domain, its missing parts supplied by reference TRBV18 and TRBJ2-1, is NAGVMQNPRHLVRRRGQEARLRCSPMKGHSHVYWYRQLPEEGLKFMVYLQKENIIDESGMPKERFSAEFPKEGPSILRIQQVVRGDSAAYFCASSPPWGEKYNEQFFGPGTRLTVL.

Details on this clone: The same CDR3 also results from other DNA sequences found in this sample. CDR3: CASSPRTSGIYNEQFF. DNA of the CDR3: TGCGCCAGCAGCCCCCGGACTAGCGGGATCTACAATGAGCAGTTCTTC. The chain uses TRBV5-1 and TRBJ2-1; 12 bases line up with TRBD2. Trimming removed 4 bases from V and 3 bases from J; junction bases left unmatched: 5. The CDR3 extends over 16 amino acids. Looked up from germline, CDR1 is SGHRS and CDR2 is YFSETQ.

The chain is built from TRBV27 and TRBJ2-1, with D maybe TRBD2 (5 bases). The CDR3 is 18 residues long. The germline CDR1 and CDR2 sequences are MNHEY and SMNVEV (reference sequence). V was shortened by 4 bases and J by 6 bases, with 25 bases between the two germline ends. The CDR3 spells CASSWGIGSEAGFNEQFF. DNA for the CDR3: TGTGCCAGCAGTTGGGGAATTGGGTCGGAGGCCGGCTTCAATGAGCAGTTCTTC.

This sequence joins TRBV6-5 and TRBJ1-1; D is unresolved. V lost 6 bases and J 6 bases, leaving 20 bases between the germline ends. The CDR3 is made up of 15 amino acids. CDR1 and CDR2 from the germline V gene are MNHEY and SVGAGI. The CDR3 sequence: CASRVRRDVSAEAFF. CDR3 nucleotide sequence: TGTGCCAGCAGGGTCCGACGGGATGTTTCGGCTGAAGCTTTCTTT.

The rearrangement joins TRBV28 to TRBJ1-2, with 10 bases identical to TRBD1. There are 14 residues in the CDR3. Trimming took 6 bases from V and 7 from J; bases not matched to a gene: 8. CDR1 is MDHEN and CDR2 is SYDVKM in the germline V gene. The CDR3 DNA is TGTGCCAGCAGCCGGACAGGGGGTTTGAGTGGCTACACCTTC. Translating it yields CASSRTGGLSGYTF.

The chain employs TRBV3-1 (or the pseudogene TRBV3-2) and TRBJ1-1, with 10 bases fitting TRBD1. V lost 8 bases, J lost 11 bases, and 14 bases stayed unmatched. Germline V gene data show CDR1 as LGHDT and CDR2 as YNNKEL (reference sequence). CDR3 length equals 14 residues. The CDR3 bases are TGTGCCAGCGCCTGGGGGGGACAGGGGAGTACGGCTTTCTTT. Its translation is CASAWGGQGSTAFF.

This chain uses TRBV28 with TRBJ1-1, with 7 nucleotides matching TRBD1. V lost 4 bases and J lost 11; bases outside the gene matches: 13. Germline CDR1 and CDR2: MDHEN and SYDVKM. The CDR3 has 14 amino acids. The CDR3 sequence is CASSYGQEAVRAFF. DNA for the CDR3: TGTGCCAGCAGTTATGGACAGGAAGCGGTAAGGGCTTTCTTT.

The chain joins TRBV5-1 to TRBJ1-2, with 7 bases matching TRBD1. The CDR3 contains 13 residues. The germline CDR1 and CDR2 sequences are SGHRS and YFSETQ. V shed 4 bases and J 7 bases; nucleotides not matched to a gene: 7. CDR3 in DNA: TGCGCCAGCAGCCCACTGGGACAGACTGGCTACACCTTC. Translated, it gives CASSPLGQTGYTF.

The J gene is TRBJ1-1, the V gene TRBV23-1; the D is unclear. TRBV23-1 is designated an ORF whose function remains uncertain. CDR3 length equals 14 residues. Trimming stripped 0 bases from V and 2 bases from J, with 7 bases between. CDR3 amino acids: CASSQSQANTEAFF. DNA for the CDR3: TGCGCCAGCAGTCAATCGCAGGCTAACACTGAAGCTTTCTTT.

The sample holds a few counts of this clone. The chain combines TRBV27 with TRBJ2-2; 7 bases agree with TRBD2. Germline assignment: CDR1 MNHEY and CDR2 SMNVEV (reference sequence). The CDR3 consists of 17 residues. Unmatched junction bases numbered 10, after V lost 3 bases and J lost 3 bases. The CDR3 loop is CASSLRLWGGDTGELFF. The CDR3 coding sequence is TGTGCCAGCAGTTTGAGACTTTGGGGGGGGGACACCGGGGAGCTGTTTTTT.

The rearrangement uses TRBV6-5 and TRBJ1-5; 9 bases align to TRBD1. The germline V gene encodes CDR1 MNHEY and CDR2 SVGAGI. V lost 4 bases, J lost 1 base, and 2 bases stayed unmatched. The CDR3 sequence is 15 residues long. The CDR3 bases are TGTGCCAGCAGTTCGACAGGGGGAAGCAATCAGCCCCAGCATTTT. Amino acid sequence: CASSSTGGSNQPQHF.

This chain joins TRBV10-3 and TRBJ1-3; TRBD1 is a possible D gene (5 bases). CDR1 is ENHRY, CDR2 SYGVKD, per germline. CDR3 length equals 16 residues. Trimming removed 0 bases from V and 2 bases from J, with 11 bases in between. CDR3 in amino acids: CAISESGGVAGNTIYF. In nucleotides, the CDR3 is TGTGCCATCAGTGAGTCGGGGGGAGTGGCTGGAAACACCATATATTTT.